One and the same sample provided the 29 T cell receptor beta chains below, sequenced in a study of T cell repertoires in cytomegalovirus infection. No antigen is known for these receptors. MiXCR, applied by TCRdb to the reads, yields one record per CDR3 protein. The sample comprises some 940,000 distinct CDR3 sequences, roughly 31% of which are singletons, and 13% rests with the top ten. The specimen was cultured CD8+ T cells from PBMCs, collected from culture after CMV antigen stimulation. The receptor set was obtained from a human donor in good health (CMV status not recorded). Some clones in this sample may be carry-over from other donors' samples.

The V and J genes are TRBV24-1 and TRBJ2-6; D gene unclear. V was shortened by 4 bases and J by 0 bases, with 3 bases between the two germline ends. Germline V gene lookup returns CDR1 KGHDR and CDR2 SFDVKD. The CDR3 sequence is 14 residues long. The CDR3 reads CATSDFSGANVLTF. CDR3 sequence (DNA): TGTGCCACCAGTGACTTCTCTGGGGCCAACGTCCTGACTTTC.

The sample holds many counts of this clonotype. V and J are TRBV4-1 and TRBJ1-2; no clear D gene. The CDR3 runs to 14 residues. Germline values: CDR1 MGHRA, CDR2 YSYEKL. The ends were cut back, 0 bases at V and 4 bases at J, with 9 bases in the middle. The CDR3 region has the DNA TGCGCCAGCAGCCAAGATCCGGGTGGCTATGGCTACACCTTC. The encoded protein is CASSQDPGGYGYTF.

This clonotype was counted only a few times. The genes are TRBV4-1 and TRBJ1-1, with 8 bases aligning to TRBD1. The germline V gene has CDR1 MGHRA and CDR2 YSYEKL. The CDR3 consists of 18 residues. Unmatched junction bases numbered 9, after V lost 0 bases and J lost 0 bases. The CDR3: CASSQDRDRGTLNTEAFF. The DNA of the CDR3 is TGCGCCAGCAGCCAAGATCGAGACAGGGGAACCTTGAACACTGAAGCTTTCTTT.

The CDR3 loop is CASSLRTGGTYEQYF. The CDR3, as DNA: TGCGCCAGCAGCTTGAGGACAGGAGGGACCTACGAGCAGTACTTC. J is TRBJ2-7 and V is TRBV5-1, with D perhaps matching TRBD1 (7 bases). The CDR3 totals 15 residues. Germline V gene lookup returns CDR1 SGHRS and CDR2 YFSETQ. The V and J ends lost 1 base and 2 bases respectively, with 13 bases between them.

This sequence joins TRBV4-1 and TRBJ1-1; D gene ambiguous. Germline CDR1 reads MGHRA; CDR2 reads YSYEKL. Trimming cost V 1 base and J 0 bases, with 12 bases left between them. CDR3 length equals 16 residues. In DNA form, the CDR3 reads TGCGCCAGCAGCCAAGTTGGTCGGGAGATGAACACTGAAGCTTTCTTT. This encodes CASSQVGREMNTEAFF.

This clonotype was seen repeatedly, ten times or more. This chain joins TRBV12-3 or TRBV12-4 and TRBJ2-4; D is undetermined. The CDR3 spans 16 residues. V lost 4 bases to trimming and J lost 0 bases, with 13 bases between them. CDR3 residues: CASSSGPELAKNIQYF. Here the CDR3 DNA reads TGTGCCAGCAGTTCCGGACCGGAGCTAGCCAAAAACATTCAGTACTTC.

This sequence joins TRBV9 and TRBJ1-2; D possibly corresponds to TRBD1 (6 bases). Germline V lookup: CDR1 SGDLS, CDR2 YYNGEE. The V end lost 7 bases, the J end lost 4 bases, and 26 bases lay between the germline ends. The CDR3 length is 17 residues. CDR3 coding DNA: TGTGCCAGCGCCGGAGGGACGGAGGGGGGCCTTCGCTATGGCTACACCTTC. Amino acid sequence: CASAGGTEGGLRYGYTF. Full variable domain (missing parts from reference TRBV9 and TRBJ1-2): DSGVTQTPKHLITATGQRVTLRCSPRSGDLSVYWYQQSLDQGLQFLIQYYNGEERAKGNILERFSAQQFPDLHSELNLSSLELGDSALYFCASAGGTEGGLRYGYTFGSGTRLTVV.

This clonotype has more than one count but fewer than ten. This chain uses TRBV2 with TRBJ2-1; the D call may be TRBD1 or TRBD2 (5 bases each). CDR1 and CDR2 (germline): SNHLY, FYNNEI. CDR3 length equals 15 residues. Between the trimmed V and J ends, which lost 3 bases and 6 bases, there was a span of 15 bases. The DNA of the CDR3 is TGTGCCAGCAGTGACGGGGACCCAGGGATCAATGAGCAGTTCTTC. Amino acids: CASSDGDPGINEQFF.

This clonotype showed up many times. The chain uses TRBV5-1 and TRBJ2-5; D is ambiguous. V was cut by 0 bases and J by 5 bases, with 8 bases left in between. The V gene's germline CDR1 is SGHRS and CDR2 YFSETQ. CDR3 length: 13 residues. CDR3 sequence: CASSLEGDETQYF. The CDR3 DNA sequence: TGCGCCAGCAGCTTGGAAGGAGATGAGACCCAGTACTTC.

V is TRBV9 and J is TRBJ2-2; D is ambiguous. The length of the CDR3 is 15 residues. Germline V gives CDR1 SGDLS, CDR2 YYNGEE. V dropped 1 base and J dropped 1 base, with 8 bases sitting between them. Here the CDR3 DNA reads TGTGCCAGCAGCGTAACACAGATGAACACCGGGGAGCTGTTTTTT. Its translation is CASSVTQMNTGELFF.

The CDR3 DNA reads TGCGCCAGCAGCCAAGCTTTAGCGGGGGGCCCCTACGAGCAGTACGTC. The encoded protein is CASSQALAGGPYEQYV. The chain is built from TRBV4-1 and TRBJ2-7; 10 bases map to TRBD2. In germline, CDR1 is MGHRA, CDR2 YSYEKL. The CDR3 is 16 amino acids. J lost 2 bases, V lost 1 base, and 5 bases had no gene match.

This clonotype was detected ten times or more. The J gene is TRBJ1-1, the V gene TRBV6-5; perhaps TRBD1 as D (6 bases). Trimming cost V 5 bases and J 2 bases, with 21 bases left between them. Germline lookup yields CDR1 MNHEY and CDR2 SVGAGI. The CDR3 sequence is 17 residues long. CDR3 in DNA: TGTGCCAGCAGTACTCGGGTCAATGGACAGTACAACACTGAAGCTTTCTTT. Protein: CASSTRVNGQYNTEAFF.

There are many counts of this clonotype. V gene TRBV7-2 combines with J gene TRBJ1-1, with D unresolved. Between the trimmed V and J ends, which lost 5 bases and 3 bases, there was a span of 16 bases. Germline V CDR1 and CDR2: SGHTA, FQGNSA. This CDR3 is built from 15 residues. Here the CDR3 DNA reads TGTGCCAGCAGCAAGAAACGCGGACGGTACACTGAAGCTTTCTTT. Protein product: CASSKKRGRYTEAFF.

The V gene is TRBV7-9, the J gene TRBJ1-5, with D hard to call. This CDR3 has 12 amino acids. CDR1 and CDR2 from the germline V gene are SEHNR and FQNEAQ (reference sequence). V was trimmed by 5 bases and J by 6 bases, leaving 8 bases between them. The CDR3 is CASSRDGQPQHF. The CDR3 nucleotides are TGTGCCAGCAGCCGAGACGGTCAGCCCCAGCATTTT.

This clonotype appeared a few times. The chain couples TRBV7-9 to TRBJ1-1; 8 bases match TRBD1. The CDR3 is 17 residues long. Losses at the gene ends were 0 bases for V and 5 bases for J; bases not matched to a gene: 11. CDR1 SEHNR and CDR2 FQNEAQ come from the germline V gene (reference sequence). The CDR3 DNA is TGTGCCAGCAGCTTAGCGTCGCAGGGGGCGAAGGGTACTGAAGCTTTCTTT. Amino acids: CASSLASQGAKGTEAFF.

As to this clonotype: One base away lies a much larger clone, so this may be a sequencing read error. The chain employs TRBV7-8 and TRBJ2-4; D uncertain. Trimming left V 5 bases short and J 8 bases short, with 13 bases between. CDR1 and CDR2 (germline): SGHVS, FQNEAQ. This CDR3 comprises 13 residues. CDR3 sequence: CASSHRSDDIQYF. The CDR3 nucleotides are TGTGCCAGCAGCCACCGATCAGATGACATTCAGTACTTC. Based on the CDR3 plus reference TRBV7-8 and TRBJ2-4, the full variable domain is GAGVSQSPRYKVAKRGQDVALRCDPISGHVSLFWYQQALGQGPEFLTYFQNEAQLDKSGLPSDRFFAERPEGSVSTLKIQRTQQEDSAVYLCASSHRSDDIQYFGAGTRLSVL.

This rearrangement joins TRBV3-1 to TRBJ2-7, with TRBD2 matching 7 bases. Germline CDR1 reads LGHDT; CDR2 reads YNNKEL (reference sequence). Germline trimming cut 4 bases from V and 7 bases from J; bases unmatched to any gene: 4. The CDR3 is 12 amino acids. The CDR3 reads CASSRGGEEQYF. CDR3 coding DNA: TGTGCCAGCAGCCGGGGGGGTGAGGAGCAGTACTTC.

The table lists this clonotype with a few counts. The chain joins TRBV12-3 or TRBV12-4 to TRBJ2-5; TRBD2 aligns across 9 bases. The CDR3 sequence is 14 residues long. V trimming: 7 bases; J trimming: 4 bases; junction bases outside the gene matches: 7. The CDR3 DNA follows: TGTGCCAGCAATCGCGGGGGGGCCGGAGAGACCCAGTACTTC. Translated: CASNRGGAGETQYF.

This clonotype was counted ten times or more. The chain couples TRBV11-3 to TRBJ2-4, with D perhaps matching TRBD2 (5 bases). V lost 5 bases to trimming and J lost 1 base, with 24 bases between them. The V gene's germline CDR1 is SGHNT and CDR2 YENEEA. The CDR3 covers 19 residues. The CDR3 DNA follows: TGTGCCAGCAGCCGATATCCAGAGTCCGAGAGAGGGGCCAAAAACATTCAGTACTTC. This sequence encodes CASSRYPESERGAKNIQYF. The full variable domain, completed using reference TRBV11-3 and TRBJ2-4, is EAGVVQSPRYKIIEKKQPVAFWCNPISGHNTLYWYLQNLGQGPELLIRYENEEAVDDSQLPKDRFSAERLKGVDSTLKIQPAELGDSAVYLCASSRYPESERGAKNIQYFGAGTRLSVL.

Many counts were recorded for this clonotype. The chain links TRBV7-3 to TRBJ2-2, with D uncertain. Germline V lookup: CDR1 SGHTA, CDR2 FQGTGA. The CDR3 contains 17 residues. V lost 2 bases and J lost 5, with 18 bases in between. The CDR3 DNA follows: TGTGCCAGCAGCTTATCGGTCTTAAACGGTGGAACCGGGGAGCTGTTTTTT. Its translation: CASSLSVLNGGTGELFF.

This clonotype showed up many times. This chain links TRBV7-6 with TRBJ2-3; 11 bases are a match to TRBD2. Germline V gives CDR1 SGHVS, CDR2 FNYEAQ. This CDR3 spans 16 amino acids. Trimming at V came to 5 bases and at J to 2 bases, leaving 6 bases not matched to a gene. The CDR3 nucleotides are TGTGCCAGCAGCCCCGTAGCGGGGGGGACCACAGATACGCAGTATTTT. Translating gives CASSPVAGGTTDTQYF.

This clonotype came up a few times. The chain combines TRBV5-4 with TRBJ1-6; no clear D gene. Germline CDR1 is SGHNT and CDR2 is YYREEE (reference sequence). Trimming took off 5 bases at V and 5 bases at J, with 11 bases between the two ends. The CDR3 totals 14 residues. This CDR3 reads CASRVDVDNSPLHF. The CDR3 nucleotides read TGTGCCAGCAGGGTGGACGTAGATAATTCACCCCTCCACTTT.

This clonotype was counted ten times or more. The chain has TRBV7-2 and TRBJ2-2; no definite D call. CDR1 and CDR2 from the germline V gene are SGHTA and FQGNSA. V was clipped by 3 bases and J by 1 base, with 6 bases between them. The CDR3 covers 14 residues. In DNA form, the CDR3 reads TGTGCCAGCAGCTTTTGGGTGAACACCGGGGAGCTGTTTTTT. Protein product: CASSFWVNTGELFF.

This clonotype was seen a handful of times. V gene TRBV12-3 or TRBV12-4 combines with J gene TRBJ2-1, with D unclear. V was cut by 3 bases and J by 8 bases, with 8 bases left in between. This CDR3 comprises 12 residues. CDR3 in DNA: TGTGCCAGCAGTTTGAGTTTGCATGAGCAGTTCTTC. It codes for CASSLSLHEQFF.

This clonotype was counted a few times. V gene TRBV6-2 or TRBV6-3 combines with J gene TRBJ1-4, with unresolved D. The CDR3 consists of 13 residues. CDR1 and CDR2 from the germline V gene are MNHEY and SVGEGT. V was pared by 11 bases and J by 0 bases, with 10 bases between. CDR3 DNA sequence: TGTGCCGCCACGAGGACAACTAATGAAAAACTGTTTTTT. This sequence encodes CAATRTTNEKLFF.

The chain is built from TRBV27 and TRBJ1-2; no clear D gene. CDR3 length: 13 amino acids. With 7 bases removed from V and 4 bases from J, the gap between germline ends came to 13 bases. In germline, CDR1 is MNHEY, CDR2 SMNVEV (reference sequence). In DNA form, the CDR3 reads TGTGCCAGCACTTCCCGGTACTCCTATGGCTACACCTTC. It codes for CASTSRYSYGYTF.

The chain joins TRBV12-3 or TRBV12-4 to TRBJ2-1; 7 bases agree with TRBD2. The CDR3 covers 15 residues. The V gene end was trimmed by 6 bases and the J gene end by 4 bases; junction bases not matched to a gene: 9. The CDR3 loop is CASSPPVGGYNEQFF. CDR3 DNA: TGTGCCAGCAGCCCCCCAGTCGGGGGGTACAATGAGCAGTTCTTC.

The chain couples TRBV7-6 to TRBJ2-1; 7 nucleotides align to TRBD1. The CDR3 is made up of 14 amino acids. Germline trimming cut 6 bases from V and 10 bases from J; bases unmatched to any gene: 12. Germline assignment: CDR1 SGHVS and CDR2 FNYEAQ. The CDR3 loop reads CASSPGTALIEQFF. CDR3 sequence (DNA): TGTGCCAGCAGTCCAGGGACAGCTCTCATCGAGCAGTTCTTC.

The V call is TRBV14, the J call TRBJ2-5; 9 nucleotides match TRBD1. The V segment lost 4 bases and the J segment 4 bases; nucleotides outside the gene matches: 7. The CDR3 loop spans 15 amino acids. Per germline, CDR1 SGHDN and CDR2 FVKESK. CDR3 protein: CASSRKQGAGETQYF. CDR3 sequence (DNA): TGTGCCAGCAGCCGAAAACAGGGGGCGGGAGAGACCCAGTACTTC.